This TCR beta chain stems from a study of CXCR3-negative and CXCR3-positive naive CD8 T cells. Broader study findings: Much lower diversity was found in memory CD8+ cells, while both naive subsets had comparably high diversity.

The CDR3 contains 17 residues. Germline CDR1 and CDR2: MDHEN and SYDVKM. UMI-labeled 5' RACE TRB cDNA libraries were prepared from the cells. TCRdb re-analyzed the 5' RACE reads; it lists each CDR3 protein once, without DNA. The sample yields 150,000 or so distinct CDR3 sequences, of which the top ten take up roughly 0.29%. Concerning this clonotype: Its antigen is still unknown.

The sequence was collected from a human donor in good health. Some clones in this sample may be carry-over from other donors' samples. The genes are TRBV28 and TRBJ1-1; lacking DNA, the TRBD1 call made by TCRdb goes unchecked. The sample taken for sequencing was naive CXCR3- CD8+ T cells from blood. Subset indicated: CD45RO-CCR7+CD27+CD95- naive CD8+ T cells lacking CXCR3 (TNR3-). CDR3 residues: CASSFLFGTVKGTEAFF.